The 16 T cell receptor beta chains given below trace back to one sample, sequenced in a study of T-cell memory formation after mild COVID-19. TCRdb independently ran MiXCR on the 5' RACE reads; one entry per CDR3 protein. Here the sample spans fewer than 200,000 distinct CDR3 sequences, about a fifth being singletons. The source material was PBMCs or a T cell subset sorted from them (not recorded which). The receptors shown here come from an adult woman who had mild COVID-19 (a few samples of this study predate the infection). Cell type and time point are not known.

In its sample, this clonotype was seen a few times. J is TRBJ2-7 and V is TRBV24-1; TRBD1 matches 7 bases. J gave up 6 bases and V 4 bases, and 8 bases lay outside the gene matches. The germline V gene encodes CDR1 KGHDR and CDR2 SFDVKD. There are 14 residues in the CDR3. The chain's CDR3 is CATSDLRTGGEQYF. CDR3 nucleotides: TGTGCCACCAGTGACCTCCGGACAGGTGGCGAGCAGTACTTC.

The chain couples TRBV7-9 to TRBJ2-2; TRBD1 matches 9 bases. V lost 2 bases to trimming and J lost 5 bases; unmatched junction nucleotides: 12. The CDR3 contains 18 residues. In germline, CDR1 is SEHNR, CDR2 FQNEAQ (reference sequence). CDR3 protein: CASSLITGGRDWTGELFF. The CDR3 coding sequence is TGTGCCAGCAGCTTAATAACAGGGGGCCGGGACTGGACCGGGGAGCTGTTTTTT.

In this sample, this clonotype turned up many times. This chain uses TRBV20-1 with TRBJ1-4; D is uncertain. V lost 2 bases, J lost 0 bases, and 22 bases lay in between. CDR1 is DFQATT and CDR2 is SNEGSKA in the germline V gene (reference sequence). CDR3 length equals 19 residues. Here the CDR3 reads CSARSTPRPGLATNEKLFF. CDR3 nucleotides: TGCAGTGCTAGAAGCACACCGCGGCCAGGCCTTGCAACTAATGAAAAACTGTTTTTT.

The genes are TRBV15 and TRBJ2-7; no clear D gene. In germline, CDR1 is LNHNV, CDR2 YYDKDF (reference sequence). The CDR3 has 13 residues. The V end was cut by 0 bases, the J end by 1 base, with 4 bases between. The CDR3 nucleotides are TGTGCCACCAGCAGAGATGTGTCCTACGAGCAGTACTTC. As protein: CATSRDVSYEQYF.

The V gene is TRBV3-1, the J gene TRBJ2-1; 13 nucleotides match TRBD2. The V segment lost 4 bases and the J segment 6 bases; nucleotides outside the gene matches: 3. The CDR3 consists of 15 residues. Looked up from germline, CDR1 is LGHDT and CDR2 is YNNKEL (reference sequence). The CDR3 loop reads CASSPLAGGSNEQFF. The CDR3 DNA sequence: TGTGCCAGCAGCCCACTAGCGGGAGGGAGCAATGAGCAGTTCTTC.

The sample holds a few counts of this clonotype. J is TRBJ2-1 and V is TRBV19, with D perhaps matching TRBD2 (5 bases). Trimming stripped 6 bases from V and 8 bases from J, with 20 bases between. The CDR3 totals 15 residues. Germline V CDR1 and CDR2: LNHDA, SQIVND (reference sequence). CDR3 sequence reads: CASSPIPADTHEQFF. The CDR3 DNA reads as TGTGCCAGTAGCCCTATTCCAGCGGATACCCATGAGCAGTTCTTC.

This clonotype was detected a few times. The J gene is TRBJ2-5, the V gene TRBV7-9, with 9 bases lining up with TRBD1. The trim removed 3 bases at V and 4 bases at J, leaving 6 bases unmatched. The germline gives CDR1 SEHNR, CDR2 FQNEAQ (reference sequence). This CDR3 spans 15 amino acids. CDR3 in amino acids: CASSFPTGGRETQYF. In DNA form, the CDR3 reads TGTGCCAGCAGCTTTCCCACAGGGGGCAGAGAGACCCAGTACTTC.

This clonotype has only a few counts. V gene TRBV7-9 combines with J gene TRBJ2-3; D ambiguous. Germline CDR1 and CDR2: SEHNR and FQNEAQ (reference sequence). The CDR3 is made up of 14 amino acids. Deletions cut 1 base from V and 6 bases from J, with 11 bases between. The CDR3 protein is CASSLESLSDTQYF. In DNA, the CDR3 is TGTGCCAGCAGCTTAGAGTCGCTCTCCGATACGCAGTATTTT.

CDR3 residues: CASTDLNNEQFF. CDR3 coding DNA: TGTGCCAGCACGGACCTAAACAATGAGCAGTTCTTC. The chain has TRBV2 and TRBJ2-1; D remains unclear. This CDR3 region has 12 residues. Trimming stripped 7 bases from V and 5 bases from J, with 9 bases between. The germline gives CDR1 SNHLY, CDR2 FYNNEI.

The CDR3 nucleotides are TGTGCCAGCAGTCGACCGGGACAGGGGGCGGAGGAGCAGTACTTC. Amino acid sequence: CASSRPGQGAEEQYF. The rearrangement uses TRBV28 and TRBJ2-7; 12 bases map to TRBD1. Germline V gene lookup returns CDR1 MDHEN and CDR2 SYDVKM. The ends lost 5 bases at V and 7 bases at J; junction bases unmatched: 9. The CDR3 runs to 15 residues.

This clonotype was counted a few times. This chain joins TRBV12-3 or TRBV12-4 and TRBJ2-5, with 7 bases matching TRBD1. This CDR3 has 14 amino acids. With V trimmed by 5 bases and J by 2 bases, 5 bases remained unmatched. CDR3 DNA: TGTGCCAGCAGTAGGACAGGCGAGCAAGAGACCCAGTACTTC. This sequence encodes CASSRTGEQETQYF.

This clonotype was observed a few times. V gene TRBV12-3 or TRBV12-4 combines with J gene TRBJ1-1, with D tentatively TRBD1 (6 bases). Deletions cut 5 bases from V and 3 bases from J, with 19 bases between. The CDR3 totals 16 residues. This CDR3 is CASSPPRGGGYTEAFF. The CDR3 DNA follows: TGTGCCAGCAGTCCCCCCCGGGGGGGCGGTTACACTGAAGCTTTCTTT.

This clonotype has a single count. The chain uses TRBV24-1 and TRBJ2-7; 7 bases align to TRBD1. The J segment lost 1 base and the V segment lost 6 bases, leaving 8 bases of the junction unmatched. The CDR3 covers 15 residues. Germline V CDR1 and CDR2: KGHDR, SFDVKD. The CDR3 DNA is TGTGCCACCAGTCGCGCCGGGGACAGTTCCTACGAGCAGTACTTC. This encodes CATSRAGDSSYEQYF.

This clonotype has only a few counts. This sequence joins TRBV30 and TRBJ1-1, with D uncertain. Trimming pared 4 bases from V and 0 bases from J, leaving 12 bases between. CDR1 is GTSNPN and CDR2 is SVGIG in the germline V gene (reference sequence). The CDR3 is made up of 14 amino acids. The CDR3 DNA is TGTGCCTGGACCAATGGGATCATGAACACTGAAGCTTTCTTT. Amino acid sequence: CAWTNGIMNTEAFF.

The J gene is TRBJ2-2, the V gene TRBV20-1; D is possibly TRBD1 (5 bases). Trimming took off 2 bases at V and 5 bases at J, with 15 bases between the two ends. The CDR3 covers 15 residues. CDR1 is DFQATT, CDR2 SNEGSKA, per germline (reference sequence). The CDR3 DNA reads TGCAGTGCTAGACCCTTTGGGGCAGAGACCGGGGAGCTGTTTTTT. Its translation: CSARPFGAETGELFF.

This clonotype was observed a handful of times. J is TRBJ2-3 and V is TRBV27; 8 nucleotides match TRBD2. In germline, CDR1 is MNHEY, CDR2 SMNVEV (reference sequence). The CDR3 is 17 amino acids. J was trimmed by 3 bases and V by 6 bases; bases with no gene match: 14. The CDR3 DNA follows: TGTGCCAGCAGCACGCCCTCGCCGGCGGGAGGAACAGATACGCAGTATTTT. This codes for CASSTPSPAGGTDTQYF.